What follows are 17 T cell receptor beta chains derived from one specimen sequenced in a study of liver allograft versus peripheral blood T cells. Turning to the study itself: In transplanted livers, T cell receptor repertoires were compared with those found in the recipients' peripheral blood.

A single record per CDR3 protein comes from TCRdb applying MiXCR to the reads. The table lists about 8,600 distinct CDR3 sequences, over 15% of them singletons. The receptors were gathered from a human patient who had a liver transplant. Some of these T cells may belong to the graft donor.

V gene TRBV2 combines with J gene TRBJ1-1, with a possible D match to TRBD1 (6 bases). V lost 4 bases, J lost 1 base, and 10 bases lay in between. Germline loops: CDR1 SNHLY, CDR2 FYNNEI. CDR3 size: 14 residues. The CDR3 loop reads CASSGPTGNTEAFF. The CDR3 DNA sequence: TGTGCCAGCAGTGGCCCGACAGGGAACACTGAAGCTTTCTTT. Full variable domain (rest looked up from reference TRBV2 and TRBJ1-1): EPEVTQTPSHQVTQMGQEVILRCVPISNHLYFYWYRQILGQKVEFLVSFYNNEISEKSEIFDDQFSVERPDGSNFTLKIRSTKLEDSAMYFCASSGPTGNTEAFFGQGTRLTVV.

This clonotype has more than one count but fewer than ten. The V and J genes are TRBV5-4 and TRBJ2-2, with D unclear. Per germline, CDR1 SGHNT and CDR2 YYREEE (reference sequence). This CDR3 region has 14 residues. The V gene lost 3 bases and the J gene lost 0 bases, with 6 bases spanning the gap. In DNA form, the CDR3 reads TGTGCCAGCAGCTCGGGTTCGAACACCGGGGAGCTGTTTTTT. Its protein is CASSSGSNTGELFF.

By frequency in the sample, this clonotype is medium-sized. V and J are TRBV15 and TRBJ2-7, with TRBD1 matching over 10 bases. V lost 0 bases and J lost 3; bases outside the gene matches: 8. Looked up from germline, CDR1 is LNHNV and CDR2 is YYDKDF (reference sequence). The CDR3 spans 17 residues. CDR3 in amino acids: CATSREGAGQGFYEQYF. CDR3 coding DNA: TGTGCCACCAGCAGAGAAGGTGCGGGACAGGGGTTCTACGAGCAGTACTTC.

This clonotype is categorized as medium-sized (0.01 to 0.1%). The rearrangement uses TRBV6-1 and TRBJ1-4; the match to TRBD1 covers 7 bases. CDR3 size: 16 residues. Germline V gives CDR1 MNHNS, CDR2 SASEGT. V lost 0 bases, J lost 8 bases, and 9 bases stayed unmatched. CDR3 residues: CASSEAVTGRREKLFF. CDR3 DNA sequence: TGTGCCAGCAGTGAAGCCGTGACAGGGCGGAGGGAAAAACTGTTTTTT.

By frequency in the sample, this clonotype is large (0.1 to 1%). The chain has TRBV6-5 and TRBJ1-4; 8 bases map to TRBD1. This CDR3 has 16 residues. Germline loops: CDR1 MNHEY, CDR2 SVGAGI. V was pared by 0 bases and J by 8 bases, with 8 bases of the junction left unmatched. CDR3 bases: TGTGCCAGCAGTTACTCTCGACAGGGGACGGGAGAAAAACTGTTTTTT. Its translation is CASSYSRQGTGEKLFF.

This clonotype was seen only a few times. V gene TRBV3-1 combines with J gene TRBJ1-1; D may be TRBD1 (6 bases). The V end was cut by 5 bases, the J end by 4 bases, with 14 bases between. Germline CDR1 LGHDT, CDR2 YNNKEL (reference sequence). The length of the CDR3 is 14 residues. The CDR3: CASSIRRGSTEAFF. As DNA, the CDR3 is TGTGCCAGCAGCATCCGAAGGGGGTCCACTGAAGCTTTCTTT.

V gene TRBV3-1 combines with J gene TRBJ1-2; weak D call: TRBD1 (6 bases). Germline values: CDR1 LGHDT, CDR2 YNNKEL (reference sequence). Deletions cut 4 bases from V and 3 bases from J, with 12 bases between. The CDR3 contains 14 residues. In DNA form, the CDR3 reads TGTGCCAGCAGCCGCAGGGGTATAGACTATGGCTACACCTTC. Encoded protein: CASSRRGIDYGYTF.

V and J are TRBV10-3 and TRBJ2-2, with 7 bases lining up with TRBD1. V shed 2 bases and J 2 bases; nucleotides not matched to a gene: 2. This CDR3 spans 15 amino acids. Germline assignment: CDR1 ENHRY and CDR2 SYGVKD. The CDR3 DNA follows: TGTGCCATCAGTGAGGGGACAGTTAACACCGGGGAGCTGTTTTTT. Amino acid sequence: CAISEGTVNTGELFF.

Relative to its sample, this clonotype is medium-sized. This chain uses TRBV6-5 with TRBJ1-4, with TRBD1 matching over 7 bases. Germline values: CDR1 MNHEY, CDR2 SVGAGI. After removal of 6 bases from V and 11 bases from J, the junction contained 6 bases not matched to a gene. This CDR3 is 12 amino acids long. The CDR3 region has the DNA TGTGCCAGCAGAGACGACAGGGATAAACTGTTTTTT. This translates into CASRDDRDKLFF.

This clonotype is categorized as medium-sized. V and J are TRBV6-1 and TRBJ1-5; D might be TRBD1 (5 bases). Germline V gene data show CDR1 as MNHNS and CDR2 as SASEGT. The CDR3 is 13 amino acids. Trimming pared 11 bases from V and 1 base from J, leaving 12 bases between. CDR3 in amino acids: CACRQPSNQPQHF. As DNA, the CDR3 is TGTGCCTGTCGACAGCCAAGCAATCAGCCCCAGCATTTT.

As to this clonotype: This may come from a read error, since a much larger clone is one base off. The chain joins TRBV12-3 or TRBV12-4 to TRBJ1-5; TRBD1 matches at 10 bases. This CDR3 comprises 15 residues. The V segment lost 6 bases and the J segment 3 bases; nucleotides outside the gene matches: 5. CDR3 sequence reads: CASSPGTGDNQPQHF. CDR3 nucleotide sequence: TGTGCCAGCAGCCCCGGGACAGGGGACAATCAGCCCCAGCATTTT.

As concerns this clonotype: This sequence may be a read error, since a much larger clone differs from it by one base. This chain connects TRBV6-1 to TRBJ2-1; tentatively, D is TRBD2 (6 bases). CDR1 is MNHNS and CDR2 is SASEGT in the germline V gene. This CDR3 region has 15 residues. V shed 2 bases and J shed 10 bases, with 18 bases lying between them. This chain's CDR3 is CASSEPWEVTYEQFF. In nucleotides, the CDR3 is TGTGCCAGCAGTGAACCTTGGGAGGTTACCTACGAGCAGTTCTTC.

By frequency in the sample, this clonotype is medium-sized. The chain links TRBV6-1 to TRBJ1-1; no clear D gene. The CDR3 extends over 11 amino acids. Germline CDR1 MNHNS, CDR2 SASEGT. The ends were cut back, 6 bases at V and 0 bases at J, with 2 bases in the middle. The CDR3 reads CASRLNTEAFF. CDR3 nucleotides: TGTGCCAGCAGATTGAACACTGAAGCTTTCTTT.

This clonotype is judged medium-sized (0.01 to 0.1%). The J gene is TRBJ1-1, the V gene TRBV7-9; a weak D match, TRBD1 (6 bases). The CDR3 length is 14 residues. Trimming removed 5 bases from V and 4 bases from J, with 14 bases in between. Germline CDR1 is SEHNR and CDR2 is FQNEAQ (reference sequence). CDR3 sequence (DNA): TGTGCCAGCAGCGAACAACAGGGAAGCACTGAAGCTTTCTTT. Amino acids: CASSEQQGSTEAFF.

The gene calls are TRBV19 and TRBJ2-7, with D possibly matching TRBD1 (6 bases). Per germline, CDR1 LNHDA and CDR2 SQIVND (reference sequence). The CDR3 runs 14 residues. Trimming shortened V by 2 bases and J by 1 base, and 9 bases separated the two germline ends. The CDR3 sequence is CASSITGRSYEQYF. CDR3 bases: TGTGCCAGTAGTATAACAGGGCGTTCCTACGAGCAGTACTTC.

There are a few counts of this clonotype. This chain links TRBV2 with TRBJ1-1; tentatively, D is TRBD1 (5 bases). Trimming cost V 7 bases and J 4 bases, with 10 bases left between them. The CDR3 has 12 residues. Germline V CDR1 and CDR2: SNHLY, FYNNEI. CDR3 DNA: TGTGCCAGCAATAAGGGGATCACTGAAGCTTTCTTT. Residues: CASNKGITEAFF.

The V call is TRBV2, the J call TRBJ1-1; tentatively, D is TRBD1 (6 bases). The V and J ends lost 11 bases and 5 bases respectively, with 18 bases between them. The CDR3 contains 13 residues. Germline V gives CDR1 SNHLY, CDR2 FYNNEI. In nucleotides, the CDR3 is TGTGCCGCTACCCGGGGGGCGCAGACTGAAGCTTTCTTT. Its translation: CAATRGAQTEAFF.